This T cell receptor (beta chain) was captured in a study of blood T cells in healthy people across ages. The authors ran a second PCR of about 6 to 11 cycles using a sample-barcoded 5' primer and a J-beta primer mix. TCRdb reanalysed the 5' RACE reads using MiXCR and keeps one entry per CDR3 protein. This table holds 700,000 or so distinct CDR3 sequences, roughly 43% found once. The CDR3 has 15 amino acids. CDR1 MNHEY and CDR2 SMNVEV come from the germline V gene (reference sequence). The V segment lost 7 bases and the J segment 1 base; nucleotides outside the gene matches: 9. The specimen was blood. The chain recombines TRBV27 with TRBJ1-2; 7 bases fit TRBD1. The clonotype comes from a man older than 75 in good health. DNA of the CDR3: TGTGCCAGCACCCCTCACAGGGGTAATAACTATGGCTACACCTTC. Protein sequence: CASTPHRGNNYGYTF.